This T cell receptor (beta chain) came from a study of shared T cell receptors in the human thymus. The CDR3 has 16 residues. Germline V gene lookup returns CDR1 MDHEN and CDR2 SYDVKM. Trimming took 5 bases from V and 0 from J; bases not matched to a gene: 7. This table comes from immunoSEQ multiplex PCR, and its TCRdb copy is limited to in-frame clones, with some not included. This sample has 540,000 or so clones, with 75% to 85% found just once. A further study also used this sample, focusing on human thymus T cells.

The sequenced sample consisted of thymocytes. The clonotype originates from a boy in the first two years of life with a congenital heart defect. The J gene is TRBJ1-1, the V gene TRBV28, with TRBD1 matching 9 bases. DNA of the CDR3: TGTGCCAGCAGTGTCAACGACAGGGGGTTGAACACTGAAGCTTTCTTT. Translation gives CASSVNDRGLNTEAFF.